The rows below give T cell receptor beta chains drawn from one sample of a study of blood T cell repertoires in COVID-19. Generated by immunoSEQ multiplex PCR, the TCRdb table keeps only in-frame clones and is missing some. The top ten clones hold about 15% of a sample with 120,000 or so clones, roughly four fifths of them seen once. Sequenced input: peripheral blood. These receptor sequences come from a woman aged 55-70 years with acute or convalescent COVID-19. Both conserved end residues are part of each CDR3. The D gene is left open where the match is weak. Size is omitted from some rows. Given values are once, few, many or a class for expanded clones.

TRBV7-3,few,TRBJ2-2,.,TGTGCCAGCAGCTTATGGGGCCTCACCGGGGAGCTGTTTTTT,CASSLWGLTGELFF
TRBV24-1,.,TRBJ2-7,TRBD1,TGTGCCACCAGTGATCCCACAGGGGGCGGCGACGAGCAGTACTTC,CATSDPTGGGDEQYF
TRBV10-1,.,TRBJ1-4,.,TGCGCCAGCAGTGAGGGAGTCGGCTCCATCGTAATTTTT,CASSEGVGSIVIF
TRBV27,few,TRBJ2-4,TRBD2,TGTGCCAGCAGTCGGGAGGCTCAAAACATTCAGTACTTC,CASSREAQNIQYF
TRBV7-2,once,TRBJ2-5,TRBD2,TGTGCCAGCAAGTCAGCGGGGTACCAAGAGACCCAGTACTTC,CASKSAGYQETQYF
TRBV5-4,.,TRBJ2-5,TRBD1,TGTGCCAGCAGCTCGGGACAGGGATTGTCGGAGACCCAGTACTTC,CASSSGQGLSETQYF
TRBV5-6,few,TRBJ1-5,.,TGTGCCAGCAGCTCGACAGCTCAGCCCCAGCATTTT,CASSSTAQPQHF
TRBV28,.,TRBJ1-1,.,TGTGCCAGCAGTTTATCTACTCCAGGGTCTCCTGAAGCTTTCTTT,CASSLSTPGSPEAFF
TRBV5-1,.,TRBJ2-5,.,TGCGCCAGCAGCTTGTACGCTACGTACCAAGAGACCCAGTACTTC,CASSLYATYQETQYF
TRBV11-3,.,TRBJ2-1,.,TGTGCCAGCAGCTTAGATCGTACGGGGATAGGTGAGCAGTTCTTC,CASSLDRTGIGEQFF
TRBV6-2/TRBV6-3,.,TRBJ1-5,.,TGTGCCAGCAGTTATGGAGCCGCGAGCAATCAGCCCCAGCATTTT,CASSYGAASNQPQHF
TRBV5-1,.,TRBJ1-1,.,TGCGCCAGCAGTCTCCTAAGCGGGCGCGGGAACACTGAAGCTTTCTTT,CASSLLSGRGNTEAFF
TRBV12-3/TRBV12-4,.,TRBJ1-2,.,TGTGCCAGCAGTTTAAATAGGGGTCATGGCTACACCTTC,CASSLNRGHGYTF
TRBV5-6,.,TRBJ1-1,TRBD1,TGTGCCAGCAGCTGGGACAGGAACACTGAAGCTTTCTTT,CASSWDRNTEAFF
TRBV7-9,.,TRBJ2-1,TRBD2,TGTGCCAGCAAGACCGCGGGGGGCCCGGGGAATGAGCAGTTCTTC,CASKTAGGPGNEQFF
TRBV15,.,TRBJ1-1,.,TGTGCCACCAGCGGCGACAGGTTCAACACTGAAGCTTTCTTT,CATSGDRFNTEAFF
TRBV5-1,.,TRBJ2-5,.,TGCGCCAGCAGCTTGAGGCAGGGCCTGTACCAAGAGACCCAGTACTTC,CASSLRQGLYQETQYF
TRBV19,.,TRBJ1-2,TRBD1,TGTGCCAGTAGTCCCCGGGACAGGGCCGGCTACACCTTC,CASSPRDRAGYTF
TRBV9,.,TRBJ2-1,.,TGTGCCAGCAGCTTCGAGGCGCAATCGGGTGAGCAGTTCTTC,CASSFEAQSGEQFF
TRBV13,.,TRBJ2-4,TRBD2,TGTGCCAGCAGCCAGTCTTTAGCGGGGGGGCCGGGGAGAAACATTCAGTACTTC,CASSQSLAGGPGRNIQYF
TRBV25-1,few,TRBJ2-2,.,TGTGCCAGCGGAGGGACCGGGGAGCTGTTTTTT,CASGGTGELFF
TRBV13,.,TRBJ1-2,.,TGTGCCAGCAGCCCGGGGTATGGCTACACCTTC,CASSPGYGYTF
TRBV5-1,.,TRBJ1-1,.,TGCGCCAGCAGCTTCCGGGGGGAGTACACTGAAGCTTTCTTT,CASSFRGEYTEAFF
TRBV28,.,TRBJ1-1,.,TGTGCCAGCAGTTTACAGGACACTGAAGCTTTCTTT,CASSLQDTEAFF
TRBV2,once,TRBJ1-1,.,TGTGCCAGGGTAAGGTCAGGAGAAGCTTTCTTT,CARVRSGEAFF
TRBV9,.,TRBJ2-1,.,TGTGCCAGCACGGGCGGGATCGGGGGCAATGAGCAGTTCTTC,CASTGGIGGNEQFF
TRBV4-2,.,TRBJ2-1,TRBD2,TGTGCCAGCAGCCAAGTCTTGGCGCGGGGGGAGCAGTTCTTC,CASSQVLARGEQFF
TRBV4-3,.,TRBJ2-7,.,TGCGCCAGCAGCCAAGATCGTGGGGGCCGGGGCGAGCAGTACTTC,CASSQDRGGRGEQYF
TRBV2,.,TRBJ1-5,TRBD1,TGTGCCAGCAGTTTTACCGGGACAGTTAGCAATCAGCCCCAGCATTTT,CASSFTGTVSNQPQHF
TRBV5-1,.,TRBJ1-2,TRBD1,TGCGCCAGCAGCTTGGGCGTGGGACAGGGTGGATATGGCTACACCTTC,CASSLGVGQGGYGYTF
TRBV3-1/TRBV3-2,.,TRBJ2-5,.,TGTGCCAGCAGCCTGCGTTACGGGGGGCAACAAGAGACCCAGTACTTC,CASSLRYGGQQETQYF
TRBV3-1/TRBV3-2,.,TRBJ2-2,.,TGTGCCAGCAGTCACACCAGGGAGCTGTTTTTT,CASSHTRELFF
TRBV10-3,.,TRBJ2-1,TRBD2,TGTGCCATCAGGGGAAGCGGGGGGTATTCCTACAATGAGCAGTTCTTC,CAIRGSGGYSYNEQFF
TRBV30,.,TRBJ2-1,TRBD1,TGTGCCTGGAGTGAGGGGACAGGCTCCTACAATGAGCAGTTCTTC,CAWSEGTGSYNEQFF
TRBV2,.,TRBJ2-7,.,TGTGCCAGCAGCCCAAATATGGTCAGAACCTACGAGCAGTACTTC,CASSPNMVRTYEQYF
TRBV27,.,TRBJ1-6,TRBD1,TGTGCCAGCGGAAGGGACAGGGGTAATTCACCCCTCCACTTT,CASGRDRGNSPLHF
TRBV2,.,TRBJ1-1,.,TGTGCCAGCACTAGATCCCGTGAAGCTTTCTTT,CASTRSREAFF
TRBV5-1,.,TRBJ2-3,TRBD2,TGCGCCAGCAGGGATGGGACTAGCGGGAGCACAGATACGCAGTATTTT,CASRDGTSGSTDTQYF
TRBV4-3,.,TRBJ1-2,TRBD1,TGCGCCAGCAGCCAAGATAGGACAGGGACTAACTATGGCTACACCTTC,CASSQDRTGTNYGYTF
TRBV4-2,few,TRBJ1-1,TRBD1,TGTGCCAGCAGCCAAGGCCGGGACAGGGAGATAGCTTTCTTT,CASSQGRDREIAFF
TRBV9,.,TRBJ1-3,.,TGTGCCAGCAGCGTAGCTCTACAGGGAAACACCATATATTTT,CASSVALQGNTIYF
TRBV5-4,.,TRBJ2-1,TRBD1,TGTGCCAGCAGAGATAGACAGGGTAGCTCCTACAATGAGCAGTTCTTC,CASRDRQGSSYNEQFF
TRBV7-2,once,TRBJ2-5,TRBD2,TGTGCCAGCAGACTTACTAGGATGGGGGGGGCCCAGTACTTC,CASRLTRMGGAQYF
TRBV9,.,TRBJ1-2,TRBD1,TGTGCCAGCAGCGTAGAGGTCACTGGGACAGGCTATGGCTACACCTTC,CASSVEVTGTGYGYTF
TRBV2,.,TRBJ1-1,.,TGTGCCAGCACGGGTTTCACTGAAGCTTTCTTT,CASTGFTEAFF
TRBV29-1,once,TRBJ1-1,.,TGCAGCGTTGAGGACGAGGGAGGCACTGAAGCTTTCTTT,CSVEDEGGTEAFF
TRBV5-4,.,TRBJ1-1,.,TGTGCCAGCAGCTTGTCGGGGTCCCTGAACACTGAAGCTTTCTTT,CASSLSGSLNTEAFF
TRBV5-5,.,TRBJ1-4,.,TGTGCCAGCAGCTTGCAAGCGTGGAATGAAAAACTGTTTTTT,CASSLQAWNEKLFF
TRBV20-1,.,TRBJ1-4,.,TGCAGTGCCACTCGAGGTGAAAAACTGTTTTTT,CSATRGEKLFF
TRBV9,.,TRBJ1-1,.,TGTGCCAGCAGCGTAGAAGCGGGACTGAACACTGAAGCTTTCTTT,CASSVEAGLNTEAFF
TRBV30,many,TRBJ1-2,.,TGTGCCTGGGTCGGGGGGATCGGTGGCTACACCTTC,CAWVGGIGGYTF
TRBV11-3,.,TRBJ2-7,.,TGTGCCAGCAGCCAACAGGGCCACGAGCAGTACTTC,CASSQQGHEQYF
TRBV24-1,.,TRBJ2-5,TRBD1,TGTGCCACCAGTGATCGACGGACAGGGCAAGAGACCCAGTACTTC,CATSDRRTGQETQYF
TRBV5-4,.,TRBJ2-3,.,TGTGCCAGCAGCTTGATAGCAGGGCCTAGCACAGATACGCAGTATTTT,CASSLIAGPSTDTQYF
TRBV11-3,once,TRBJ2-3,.,TGTGCCAGCAGCTTCGGAGATACGCAGTATTTT,CASSFGDTQYF